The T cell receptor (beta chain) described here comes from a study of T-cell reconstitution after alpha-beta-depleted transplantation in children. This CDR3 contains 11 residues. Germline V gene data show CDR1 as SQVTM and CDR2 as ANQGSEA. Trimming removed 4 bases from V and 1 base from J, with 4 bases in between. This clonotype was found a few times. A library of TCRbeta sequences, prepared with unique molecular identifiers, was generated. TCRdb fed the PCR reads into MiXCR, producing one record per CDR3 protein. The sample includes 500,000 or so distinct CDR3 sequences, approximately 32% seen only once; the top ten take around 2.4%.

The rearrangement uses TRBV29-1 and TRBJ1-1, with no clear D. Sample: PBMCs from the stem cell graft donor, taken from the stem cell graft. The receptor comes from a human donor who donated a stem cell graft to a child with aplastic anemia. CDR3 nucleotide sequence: TGCAGCGTTGGGTCGAACACTGAAGCTTTCTTT. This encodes CSVGSNTEAFF.